What follows are 17 T cell receptor beta chains derived from one specimen sequenced in a study of naive and memory T cell subsets. The library had UMIs added by 3' ligation of an oligonucleotide to TCR cDNA. Four PCR rounds used nested alpha and beta constant region primers plus the SP2 primer. TCRdb independently ran MiXCR on the UMI-ligation and nested PCR reads; one entry per CDR3 protein. The table lists more than 20,000 distinct CDR3 sequences, under 6.5% of them singletons. The sample taken for sequencing was blood. These TCRs come from an adult in good health.

This clonotype was observed at least ten times. V gene TRBV14 combines with J gene TRBJ2-1; TRBD2 aligns across 15 bases. J lost 5 bases, V lost 4 bases, and 9 bases had no gene match. Germline assignment: CDR1 SGHDN and CDR2 FVKESK. This CDR3 spans 18 amino acids. CDR3 protein: CASSPGLAGGREDNEQFF. CDR3 in DNA: TGTGCCAGCAGCCCGGGACTAGCGGGAGGCCGAGAGGACAATGAGCAGTTCTTC. Combining the CDR3 with reference TRBV14 and TRBJ2-1 gives the whole variable domain EAGVTQFPSHSVIEKGQTVTLRCDPISGHDNLYWYRRVMGKEIKFLLHFVKESKQDESGMPNNRFLAERTGGTYSTLKVQPAELEDSGVYFCASSPGLAGGREDNEQFFGPGTRLTVL.

This clonotype was found many times. The chain combines TRBV6-2 or TRBV6-3 with TRBJ1-2; TRBD1 agrees at 8 bases. Trimming removed 8 bases from V and 3 bases from J; junction bases left unmatched: 5. Germline V gives CDR1 MNHEY, CDR2 SVGEGT. The CDR3 totals 13 residues. The CDR3 coding sequence is TGTGCCAGCGGGGACAGGACCGACTATGGCTACACCTTC. Protein product: CASGDRTDYGYTF.

This clonotype was recorded at least ten times. The rearrangement uses TRBV19 and TRBJ1-2; unclear D gene. From germline, CDR1 is LNHDA and CDR2 SQIVND (reference sequence). This CDR3 is built from 13 residues. Trimming stripped 7 bases from V and 5 bases from J, with 14 bases between. The CDR3 nucleotides are TGTGCCAGTAAAGGTTACGATAAGTATGGCTACACCTTC. Amino acid sequence: CASKGYDKYGYTF.

Ten or more counts support this clonotype. The V and J genes are TRBV12-3 or TRBV12-4 and TRBJ2-5; D may correspond to TRBD1 or TRBD2 (5 bases each). This CDR3 has 15 amino acids. V shed 5 bases and J shed 2 bases, with 15 bases lying between them. CDR3 residues: CASSIFPGPQETQYF. CDR3 in DNA: TGTGCCAGCAGTATCTTTCCGGGACCTCAAGAGACCCAGTACTTC.

This clonotype was found a few times. The CDR3 spells CASSYLTGSYEQYF. The CDR3 nucleotides read TGTGCCAGCAGTTACTTGACAGGGTCCTACGAGCAGTACTTC. The V and J genes are TRBV6-6 and TRBJ2-7; 7 nucleotides line up with TRBD1. Germline V gene sequence: CDR1 MNHNY, CDR2 SVGAGI (reference sequence). Trimming removed 1 base from V and 1 base from J; junction bases left unmatched: 1. CDR3 length: 14 residues.

This rearrangement joins TRBV12-3 or TRBV12-4 to TRBJ2-1, with a weak D call TRBD1 (5 bases). Trimming took 5 bases from V and 5 from J, leaving 19 bases between them. The CDR3 runs to 16 residues. CDR3 amino acids: CASSLRQSSGDNEQFF. The CDR3 DNA sequence: TGTGCCAGCAGTCTTCGACAGAGTTCTGGCGACAATGAGCAGTTCTTC.

This clonotype has ten or more counts. This sequence joins TRBV29-1 and TRBJ1-1; 8 bases are a match to TRBD1. V lost 3 bases and J lost 1; bases outside the gene matches: 4. This CDR3 is built from 14 residues. Germline-derived CDR1 and CDR2 are SQVTM and ANQGSEA. This CDR3 is CSVDGQGWNTEAFF. As DNA, the CDR3 is TGCAGCGTTGATGGACAGGGCTGGAACACTGAAGCTTTCTTT.

CDR3 protein: CASSYSGQPRGQDTQYF. The DNA of the CDR3 is TGTGCCAGCAGTTATTCCGGACAGCCGCGGGGGCAAGATACGCAGTATTTT. The gene calls are TRBV6-2 or TRBV6-3 and TRBJ2-3, with D maybe TRBD2 (7 bases). Trimming shortened V by 3 bases and J by 5 bases, and 21 bases separated the two germline ends. The CDR3 has 17 amino acids. Germline assignment: CDR1 MNHEY and CDR2 SVGEGT.

In this sample, this clonotype turned up many times. The chain is built from TRBV5-4 and TRBJ2-7; D might be TRBD2 (6 bases). The germline V and J ends were trimmed by 4 bases and 2 bases, with 16 bases remaining between them. CDR1 and CDR2 from the germline V gene are SGHNT and YYREEE (reference sequence). The CDR3 is 15 amino acids. Here the CDR3 DNA reads TGTGCCAGCAGCGGGCGGGACGGAGGTACCTACGAGCAGTACTTC. This encodes CASSGRDGGTYEQYF. Complete variable domain (other parts from reference TRBV5-4 and TRBJ2-7): ETGVTQSPTHLIKTRGQQVTLRCSSQSGHNTVSWYQQALGQGPQFIFQYYREEENGRGNFPPRFSGLQFPNYSSELNVNALELDDSALYLCASSGRDGGTYEQYFGPGTRLTVT.

This clonotype has at least ten counts. The rearrangement uses TRBV7-9 and TRBJ2-5; D is ambiguous. V dropped 2 bases and J dropped 0 bases, with 10 bases sitting between them. This CDR3 spans 15 amino acids. Per the germline V gene, CDR1 is SEHNR and CDR2 is FQNEAQ (reference sequence). As DNA, the CDR3 is TGTGCCAGCAGCTTATCTAACTCGTACCAAGAGACCCAGTACTTC. It translates to CASSLSNSYQETQYF.

This clonotype appeared a few times. The rearrangement uses TRBV6-6 and TRBJ2-3, with 7 positions matching TRBD2. The ends lost 6 bases at V and 0 bases at J; junction bases unmatched: 12. This CDR3 is 17 amino acids long. CDR1 MNHNY and CDR2 SVGAGI come from the germline V gene (reference sequence). This CDR3 is CASRGGSGITSTDTQYF. The DNA of the CDR3 is TGTGCCAGCAGAGGCGGGAGCGGGATAACTAGCACAGATACGCAGTATTTT.

V usage is TRBV29-1 and J usage is TRBJ2-1, with 7 bases that match TRBD2. With V trimmed by 3 bases and J by 0 bases, 8 bases remained unmatched. Germline CDR1 SQVTM, CDR2 ANQGSEA. CDR3 length: 16 amino acids. Written as DNA, the CDR3 is TGCAGCGTTGAGCGGCTAGCGGAGAGCTCCTACAATGAGCAGTTCTTC. Its translation: CSVERLAESSYNEQFF.

This clonotype came up many times. The CDR3 sequence is CASSLEGPSYEQYF. The CDR3 DNA reads as TGTGCCAGCAGTTTGGAGGGCCCGTCCTACGAGCAGTACTTC. This rearrangement joins TRBV12-3 or TRBV12-4 to TRBJ2-7, with a tentative D call TRBD2 (6 bases). V lost 3 bases and J 1 base, leaving 10 bases between the germline ends. This CDR3 is 14 amino acids long.

This clonotype was found a few times. The chain has TRBV2 and TRBJ2-1, with D unclear. The CDR3 spans 14 residues. Trimming shortened V by 7 bases and J by 6 bases, and 16 bases separated the two germline ends. In germline, CDR1 is SNHLY, CDR2 FYNNEI. The CDR3 DNA is TGTGCCAGCACCATCCCCGAGACACCCAATGAGCAGTTCTTC. Translating gives CASTIPETPNEQFF.

In its sample, this clonotype was seen many times. The gene calls are TRBV5-8 and TRBJ2-7, with TRBD1 matching 7 bases. With V trimmed by 1 base and J by 6 bases, 13 bases remained unmatched. Germline-derived CDR1 and CDR2 are SGHTS and YDEGEE. The length of the CDR3 is 16 residues. The CDR3 coding sequence is TGTGCCAGCAGCTTGCGGGGACGAGGGGGCAAAACCGAGCAGTACTTC. Its translation: CASSLRGRGGKTEQYF.

This clonotype was counted many times. The gene calls are TRBV7-2 and TRBJ2-1; 10 positions match TRBD2. The CDR3 totals 16 residues. CDR1 is SGHTA and CDR2 is FQGNSA in the germline V gene. Trimming cost V 1 base and J 6 bases; bases outside gene matches: 6. For the CDR3, the DNA is TGTGCCAGCAGCTTAGGGCGGCTAGCGGGAGCCAATGAGCAGTTCTTC. Translating it yields CASSLGRLAGANEQFF.

With respect to this clonotype: This sequence may be a read error, since a much larger clone differs from it by one base. The chain combines TRBV28 with TRBJ2-7; D is tentatively TRBD1 or TRBD2 (5 bases each). The CDR3 consists of 12 residues. The ends were cut back, 4 bases at V and 3 bases at J, with 7 bases in the middle. The V gene's germline CDR1 is MDHEN and CDR2 SYDVKM. The CDR3 protein is CASSSGSYEQYF. The CDR3 DNA follows: TGTGCCAGCAGTTCAGGGAGCTACGAGCAGTACTTC.